Listed here are 11 T cell receptor beta chains from one sample, sequenced in a study of blood T cell repertoires in COVID-19. Method: immunoSEQ multiplex PCR; TCRdb's copy keeps in-frame clones and lacks some. The data show around 150,000 clones, about 83% seen once. Source material: peripheral blood. The receptor set was obtained from a man in his 60s with acute or convalescent COVID-19.

The chain has TRBV18 and TRBJ2-1; TRBD1 matches 10 bases. This CDR3 is 16 amino acids long. CDR1 is KGHSH, CDR2 LQKENI, per germline. J gave up 8 bases and V 5 bases, and 12 bases lay outside the gene matches. Here the CDR3 reads CASSAGQGRLSDEQFF. In DNA, the CDR3 is TGTGCCAGCTCAGCGGGACAGGGGCGTTTAAGCGATGAGCAGTTCTTC.

The rearrangement uses TRBV29-1 and TRBJ2-3, with 7 bases aligning to TRBD1. Germline trimming cut 4 bases from V and 4 bases from J; bases unmatched to any gene: 17. There are 17 residues in the CDR3. Germline CDR1 reads SQVTM; CDR2 reads ANQGSEA. CDR3 DNA sequence: TGCAGCGTTGCAGGAGGACAGGAACCCTATGTTGCAGATACGCAGTATTTT. Translating it yields CSVAGGQEPYVADTQYF.

The chain recombines TRBV4-1 with TRBJ2-1; 9 bases are shared with TRBD1. From germline, CDR1 is MGHRA and CDR2 YSYEKL. V was pared by 11 bases and J by 10 bases, with 12 bases of the junction left unmatched. The CDR3 is 13 residues long. This CDR3 reads CASRGTGLGEQFF. Here the CDR3 DNA reads TGCGCCTCTCGGGGGACAGGGTTAGGCGAGCAGTTCTTC.

The count of this clone is one. V and J are TRBV18 and TRBJ2-7, with 11 bases matching TRBD1. Trimming cost V 2 bases and J 5 bases; bases outside gene matches: 14. CDR1 KGHSH and CDR2 LQKENI come from the germline V gene. CDR3 length equals 18 residues. CDR3 in DNA: TGTGCCAGCTCACCAAACAACGGCCCGGGGACAGGGGGAAACGAGCAGTACTTC. As protein: CASSPNNGPGTGGNEQYF.

The rearrangement links TRBV7-9 to TRBJ1-5; TRBD1 aligns across 9 bases. The CDR3 is 12 residues long. V lost 4 bases, J lost 12 bases, and 4 bases stayed unmatched. The germline V gene has CDR1 SEHNR and CDR2 FQNEAQ (reference sequence). CDR3: CASSSGTGYQHF. CDR3 sequence (DNA): TGTGCCAGCAGCTCCGGGACAGGGTACCAGCATTTT. Complete variable domain (other parts from reference TRBV7-9 and TRBJ1-5): DTGVSQNPRHKITKRGQNVTFRCDPISEHNRLYWYRQTLGQGPEFLTYFQNEAQLEKSRLLSDRFSAERPKGSFSTLEIQRTEQGDSAMYLCASSSGTGYQHFGDGTRLSIL.

The rearrangement uses TRBV30 and TRBJ1-2; 9 nucleotides line up with TRBD1. The V and J ends lost 4 bases and 7 bases, in that order; junction bases with no gene match: 7. CDR3 size: 13 residues. CDR1 and CDR2 (germline): GTSNPN, SVGIG (reference sequence). CDR3 coding DNA: TGTGCCTGGAATCTCCGGACAGGGGCTGGCTACACCTTC. Translated, it gives CAWNLRTGAGYTF.

The chain recombines TRBV11-2 with TRBJ2-7; D is uncertain. The CDR3 contains 14 residues. Trimming left V 0 bases short and J 0 bases short, with 6 bases between. Germline values: CDR1 SGHAT, CDR2 FQNNGV. CDR3 nucleotide sequence: TGTGCCAGCAGCTTAGATAGAAACTCCTACGAGCAGTACTTC. Encoded protein: CASSLDRNSYEQYF.

CDR3 region: CASSMRETYHNEQFF. CDR3 DNA sequence: TGTGCCAGTAGTATGCGGGAGACGTACCACAATGAGCAGTTCTTC. The genes are TRBV19 and TRBJ2-1, with 7 bases aligning to TRBD2. J gave up 5 bases and V 3 bases, and 7 bases lay outside the gene matches. The V gene's germline CDR1 is LNHDA and CDR2 SQIVND (reference sequence). The CDR3 totals 15 residues.

This chain connects TRBV19 to TRBJ1-2; 9 bases align to TRBD1. This CDR3 is 14 amino acids long. V gave up 4 bases and J gave up 4 bases; unmatched junction bases: 4. Germline V gene data show CDR1 as LNHDA and CDR2 as SQIVND (reference sequence). CDR3 sequence reads: CASSRTGAGYGYTF. The CDR3 region has the DNA TGTGCCAGTAGTAGGACAGGGGCGGGCTATGGCTACACCTTC.

This rearrangement joins TRBV28 to TRBJ2-2; no clear D. Germline V gene sequence: CDR1 MDHEN, CDR2 SYDVKM. V lost 2 bases and J 1 base, leaving 2 bases between the germline ends. The CDR3 loop spans 13 amino acids. CDR3 sequence reads: CASSLQNTGELFF. In DNA, the CDR3 is TGTGCCAGCAGTTTACAGAACACCGGGGAGCTGTTTTTT.

The chain is built from TRBV11-2 and TRBJ2-7; D not resolved. V lost 5 bases and J 4 bases, leaving 12 bases between the germline ends. The CDR3 is 13 amino acids. Germline V gene sequence: CDR1 SGHAT, CDR2 FQNNGV. CDR3 bases: TGTGCCAGCAGCGCGACATACGGTTACGAGCAGTACTTC. Its translation: CASSATYGYEQYF.